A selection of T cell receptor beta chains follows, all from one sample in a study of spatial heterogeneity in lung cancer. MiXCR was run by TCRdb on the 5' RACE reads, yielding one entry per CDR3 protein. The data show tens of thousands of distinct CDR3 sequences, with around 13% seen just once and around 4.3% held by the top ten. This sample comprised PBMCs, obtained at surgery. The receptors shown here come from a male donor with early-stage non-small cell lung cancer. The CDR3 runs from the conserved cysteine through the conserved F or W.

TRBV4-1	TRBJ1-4	CASSQDQSGWGVEKLFF
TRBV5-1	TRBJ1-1	CASLTGTNTEAFF
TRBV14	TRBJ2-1	CASSQDWRNEQFF
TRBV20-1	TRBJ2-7	CSARRKQTMSYEQYF
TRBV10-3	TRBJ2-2	CAIRKGQGANTGELFF
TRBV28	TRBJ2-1	CASSLSVEQFF
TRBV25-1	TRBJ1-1	CASSGGTLNTEAFF
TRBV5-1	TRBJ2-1	CASSFKTSGDNEQFF
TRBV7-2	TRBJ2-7	CASSQRGTPTYEQYF
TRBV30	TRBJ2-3	CAWKTSGDTQYF
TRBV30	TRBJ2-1	CAWVQGYNEQFF
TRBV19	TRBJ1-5	CASSIEGREWQPQHF
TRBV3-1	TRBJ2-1	CASSLPYNEQFF
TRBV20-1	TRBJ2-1	CSGKDRSSYNEQFF
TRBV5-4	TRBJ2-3	CASNQGGNTQYF
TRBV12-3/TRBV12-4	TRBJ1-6	CASSVGVSPLHF
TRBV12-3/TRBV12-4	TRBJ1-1	CASRLTGTVNTEAFF
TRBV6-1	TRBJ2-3	CASLGTSGTDTQYF
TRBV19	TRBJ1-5	CASTTPVGQNNQPQHF
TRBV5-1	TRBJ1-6	CASSLEGTASGTPLHF
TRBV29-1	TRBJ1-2	CSVEKWEDRGHGYTF
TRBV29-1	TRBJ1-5	CSVGQGGPNQPQHF
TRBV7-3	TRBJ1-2	CASSQIPGTGTYTF
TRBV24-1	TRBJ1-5	CATSPGSNQPQHF
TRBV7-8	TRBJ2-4	CASSLVRGGKNIQYF
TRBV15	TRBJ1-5	CATSRELTENQPQHF
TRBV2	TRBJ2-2	CASSEGAISNTGELFF
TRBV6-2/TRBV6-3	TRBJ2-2	CASRRREDTGELFF
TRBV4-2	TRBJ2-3	CASSQEHGRTDTQYF
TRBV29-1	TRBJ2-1	CSVEEGEAGHDEQFF
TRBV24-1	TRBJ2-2	CATRGTVQTGELFF
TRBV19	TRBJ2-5	CASSTGGEETQYF
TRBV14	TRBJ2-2	CASSLFDRSLNTGELFF
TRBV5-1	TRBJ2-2	CASSPSTQVGELFF
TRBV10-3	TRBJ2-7	CAISPGTSGGLYEQYF
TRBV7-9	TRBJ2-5	CASSLESSGETQYF
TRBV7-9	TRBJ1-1	CASDNRDMNTEAFF
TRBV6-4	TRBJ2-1	CASSATASYNEQFF
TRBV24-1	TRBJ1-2	CATSDGGMRGYTF
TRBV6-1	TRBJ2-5	CASSEWQPETQYF
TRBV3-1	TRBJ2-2	CASRRSGDTGELFF
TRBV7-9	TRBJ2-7	CASSSDWIIYEQYF
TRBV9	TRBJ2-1	CASSVGETSKQFF
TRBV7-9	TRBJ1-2	CASSNRVLANYGYTF
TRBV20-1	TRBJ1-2	CSARDMRGYTF
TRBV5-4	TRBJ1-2	CASSLDTYGYTF
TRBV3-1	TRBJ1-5	CASSPRANQPQHF
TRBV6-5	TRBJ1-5	CASSLPGGTGNQPQHF
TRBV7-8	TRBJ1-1	CASSSYSGTEAFF
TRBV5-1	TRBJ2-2	CASSLGRGSTGELFF
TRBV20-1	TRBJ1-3	CSADRNLDSGNTIYF
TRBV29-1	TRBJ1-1	CSVDNAGNTEAFF